This TCR beta chain was identified during a study of spatial heterogeneity in lung cancer. TCR cDNA molecules each had a unique molecular identifier. Using its own MiXCR run on the 5' RACE reads, TCRdb lists one record per CDR3 protein. The profile shows about 3,900 distinct CDR3 sequences, about 4% of them singletons. V shed 6 bases, J shed 4 bases, and the junction held 8 bases outside the gene matches. The germline V gene encodes CDR1 SGHTA and CDR2 FQGTGA. The CDR3 is made up of 15 amino acids. The time point is: sample taken at primary tumor resection. The donor population consisted of approximately 79 patients with untreated, early-stage non-small cell lung cancer. No cells were sorted before sequencing. The whole RNA sequenced was extracted from tumor, nontumor lung or frozen PBMC. This clonotype was seen a handful of times. What it binds is not known. Study-wide findings and caveats: Tumor mutation count correlated with how many alpha and beta TCRs expanded intratumorally.

Material: lung tumor tissue, obtained at surgery. V and J are TRBV7-3 and TRBJ2-1; 8 nucleotides match TRBD1. The receptor's source is a male donor with early-stage non-small cell lung cancer. The CDR3: CASSRQGAPYNEQFF. CDR3 DNA: TGTGCCAGCAGTCGCCAGGGGGCTCCTTACAATGAGCAGTTCTTC.